The clone carrying this T cell receptor beta chain was observed a handful of times. Sequencing was performed with immunoSEQ multiplex PCR; in TCRdb, only in-frame clones are kept and a portion is missing. The table includes 68,000 or so clones, around 80% detected once. The J segment lost 5 bases and the V segment lost 0 bases, leaving 10 bases of the junction unmatched. Germline V gene lookup returns CDR1 SGHVS and CDR2 FQNEAQ. CDR3 length: 17 amino acids. The data were obtained in a study of blood T cell repertoires in COVID-19. Across the study: The United States, Italy and Spain provided the acute and convalescent COVID-19 samples.

J is TRBJ2-7 and V is TRBV7-8; 10 bases map to TRBD1. Input material: peripheral blood. This TCR came from a human donor in a cohort sampled during active COVID-19. Written as DNA, the CDR3 is TGTGCCAGCAGCTTAGCGCGGGTCGGGACAGGGGCAAACGAGCAGTACTTC. Amino acid sequence: CASSLARVGTGANEQYF.